This T cell receptor (beta chain) was recovered during a study of T cells in Graves' hyperthyroidism and ophthalmopathy. Overall study findings and caveats: Ophthalmopathy onset followed model prediction by a median around 6.6 months. Appearing also in blood were most of the thyroid clonotypes expanded above 0.001.

The CDR3 regions of TCR beta were amplified from RNA transcripts. The TCR CDR3 first-round RT-PCR relied on the HTBI primer set. Each CDR3 protein gets one entry after TCRdb re-called the multiplex PCR reads with MiXCR. The table includes approximately 520,000 distinct CDR3 sequences, roughly 20% detected once. Germline trimming cut 5 bases from V and 7 bases from J; bases unmatched to any gene: 1. This CDR3 spans 12 amino acids. Looked up from germline, CDR1 is MNHEY and CDR2 is SMNVEV (reference sequence). This clonotype occurred many times. As yet, its antigen is unknown. Sequencing was done on a sample of blood. The TCR comes from a man younger than 35 with Graves' hyperthyroidism. The V and J genes are TRBV27 and TRBJ2-2, with TRBD2 matching 7 bases. The CDR3 loop reads CASSPGGGELFF. The CDR3 DNA reads as TGTGCCAGCAGTCCGGGGGGCGGGGAGCTGTTTTTT.